Sequencing of this T cell receptor (beta chain) was carried out in a study of technical replicates of blood from several donors. Measured with immunoSEQ multiplex PCR; TCRdb has only the in-frame clones, and not every one. The sample carries about 70,000 clones, over 90% recorded once. Germline CDR1 is SGHRS and CDR2 is YFSETQ. The CDR3 extends over 15 amino acids. V lost 2 bases, J lost 2 bases, and 7 bases stayed unmatched. The sequence was obtained from a human donor in good health. Sequenced material: T cells isolated from PBMCs. This sequence joins TRBV5-1 and TRBJ2-7; 7 bases are a match to TRBD1. CDR3 loop: CASSFLQGPPYEQYF. CDR3 bases: TGCGCCAGCAGCTTCTTACAGGGGCCCCCCTACGAGCAGTACTTC.